This T cell receptor beta chain comes out of a study of radiation and T cells in renal cell carcinoma. Regarding time point: blood 4 weeks post-SBRT, at nephrectomy. Treatment defined: 15 Gy SBRT to primary tumor, nephrectomy 4 weeks later. Nephrectomy followed 15 Gy stereotactic body radiation by 4 weeks. The tumor was a clear cell renal cell carcinoma. Comment on this clone: Its target is not known. It is unclear where the CDR3 begins or ends on the DNA, so no DNA is shown, and the CDR3 is as TCRdb lists it.

Study-wide findings and caveats: From baseline, blood top tumor clonotypes peaked at 2 weeks post-radiation. Baseline intratumoral clonotype presence is unknown without pretreatment biopsies.

The repertoire was sequenced with immunoSEQ multiplex PCR; TCRdb's copy has only in-frame clones and lacks some. Altogether 150,000 to 200,000 clones are present, 88% being singletons, with the ten largest covering approximately 10%. Material: blood, obtained from a patient whose treatment included radiotherapy and nephrectomy. This clonotype was sampled from a woman aged 50 to 65 with renal cell carcinoma.

CDR3 residues: CASRQGVWEWGYTF. This chain connects TRBV6-5 to TRBJ1-2. The CDR3 extends over 14 residues, inclusive of both ends. Germline V gives CDR1 MNHEY, CDR2 SVGAGI.